This T cell receptor beta chain was recorded in a study of control samples from healthy donors and cancer patients. Here immunoSEQ multiplex PCR was the method, and the copy in TCRdb shows in-frame clones only, minus some. The sample includes 190,000 or so clones, about 93% seen only once; the top ten take more than 1.4%. The receptor was isolated from a man younger than 35 in good health. Sequenced material: blood.

The CDR3 region has the DNA TGCAGCGTTGAGGACAGGGTGGATGAAAAACTGTTTTTT. Translated, it gives CSVEDRVDEKLFF. The chain combines TRBV29-1 with TRBJ1-4; 8 bases are a match to TRBD1. V shed 3 bases and J 6 bases; nucleotides not matched to a gene: 3. The CDR3 has 13 amino acids. Germline V CDR1 and CDR2: SQVTM, ANQGSEA.